Listed below are T cell receptor beta chains from one sample, sequenced in a study of blood T cell repertoires in COVID-19. TCRdb's table, derived via immunoSEQ multiplex PCR, lists solely in-frame clones and lacks some. The sample holds roughly 30,000 clones, over 75% seen once. The sequencing sample was made of peripheral blood. The receptors shown here come from a woman aged 60-75 years with acute or convalescent COVID-19. The CDR3 runs from the conserved cysteine through the conserved F or W. D genes are given only for firm matches. Clone size is not always given. Where it is, it says once, few, many or a class for expanded clones.

d_call	j_call	v_call	clone_size	cdr3_nt	cdr3_aa
-	TRBJ2-3	TRBV29-1	-	TGCAGCGCCGATGACAGGAGCACAGATACGCAGTATTTT	CSADDRSTDTQYF
TRBD1	TRBJ2-7	TRBV5-4	-	TGTGCCAGCAGTTTTGGGGCACTACGACAGGGAACCTACGAGCAGTACTTC	CASSFGALRQGTYEQYF
-	TRBJ1-1	TRBV28	-	TGTGCCAGCAGTGCGACACAAATGAACACTGAAGCTTTCTTT	CASSATQMNTEAFF
-	TRBJ2-5	TRBV12-3/TRBV12-4	-	TGTGCCAGCAGTTATTACAGCCGGGAGACCCAGTACTTC	CASSYYSRETQYF
-	TRBJ2-3	TRBV10-3	-	TGTGCCGTCCGACAGTCCGATACGCAGTATTTT	CAVRQSDTQYF
-	TRBJ1-1	TRBV7-8	-	TGTGCCAGCACCCTAGGGGCTGGGTTCGCCACTGAAGCTTTCTTT	CASTLGAGFATEAFF
TRBD1	TRBJ2-2	TRBV6-6	-	TGTGCCAGCAGCCGACAGGGGGCGCGATCCGGGGAGCTGTTTTTT	CASSRQGARSGELFF
TRBD1	TRBJ2-7	TRBV19	-	TGTGCCAGTAGTAAGGGGCATGGACAGGGGGCCCCATCCTACGAGCAGTACTTC	CASSKGHGQGAPSYEQYF
-	TRBJ1-5	TRBV4-1	few	TGCGCCAGCAGCCAAGGAACCCCCCTCGGGCCCCAGCATTTT	CASSQGTPLGPQHF
TRBD1	TRBJ2-3	TRBV19	-	TGTGCCAGTAGTCACCCGGGACAGGGCACAGATACGCAGTATTTT	CASSHPGQGTDTQYF
-	TRBJ2-7	TRBV28	-	TGTGCCAGCAGTCAACCTCGATCGCTTACCGGGAGCTACGAGCAGTACTTC	CASSQPRSLTGSYEQYF
TRBD2	TRBJ2-5	TRBV18	-	TGTGCCAGCTCCCCGGGACTAGGAGAGACCCAGTACTTC	CASSPGLGETQYF
-	TRBJ1-3	TRBV5-1	-	TGCGCCAGCAGCCGCGACAGTCGCTCTGGAAACACCATATATTTT	CASSRDSRSGNTIYF
TRBD1	TRBJ2-5	TRBV19	-	TGTGCCAGTAGTATACGCCCCGGACAGGGGATGGAGACCCAGTACTTC	CASSIRPGQGMETQYF
-	TRBJ2-2	TRBV12-3/TRBV12-4	-	TGTGCCAGCAGCCCTAACACCGGGGAGCTGTTTTTT	CASSPNTGELFF
-	TRBJ2-5	TRBV5-3	-	TGTGCCAGAAGCTTGGCCTTCCAAGAGACCCAGTACTTC	CARSLAFQETQYF
-	TRBJ2-6	TRBV19	-	TGTGCCAGTATGGAGCACACTGGGGCCAACGTCCTGACTTTC	CASMEHTGANVLTF
-	TRBJ1-1	TRBV2	-	TGTGCCAGCAGCGCGCGGGGTCTTTTAATGAACACTGAAGCTTTCTTT	CASSARGLLMNTEAFF
-	TRBJ2-7	TRBV19	-	TGTGCCAGTAGCCTAGGACAAAACTACGAGCAGTACTTC	CASSLGQNYEQYF
-	TRBJ1-2	TRBV6-2/TRBV6-3	-	TGTGCCAGCAGTATACAAGTTACCCTCCCAGGGGATGGCTACACCTTC	CASSIQVTLPGDGYTF
-	TRBJ2-7	TRBV5-1	-	TGCGCCAGCAGGATCCAGGGAGGCCACGAGCAGTACTTC	CASRIQGGHEQYF
-	TRBJ1-5	TRBV11-2	-	TGTGCCAGCAGCTTACAGGGGTTCGGGCAGCCCCAGCATTTT	CASSLQGFGQPQHF
TRBD1	TRBJ2-4	TRBV7-3	few	TGTGCCAGCAGCTCCCCGGGACAGGGGGCCAAAAACATTCAGTACTTC	CASSSPGQGAKNIQYF
-	TRBJ1-1	TRBV5-1	-	TGCGCCAGCAGCTTGAGTGACATCAGCACTGAAGCTTTCTTT	CASSLSDISTEAFF
-	TRBJ1-4	TRBV28	-	TGTGCCAGCAGACGGACGGGGAAGGATAGTGAAAAACTGTTTTTT	CASRRTGKDSEKLFF
TRBD2	TRBJ2-1	TRBV29-1	-	TGCAGCGTTACGGATCTAGCGGGGGGCGACCACAATGAGCAGTTCTTC	CSVTDLAGGDHNEQFF
-	TRBJ1-1	TRBV18	-	TGTGCCAGCTCACCACTGGCGGGGCCCACTGAAGCTTTCTTT	CASSPLAGPTEAFF
TRBD1	TRBJ2-1	TRBV24-1	-	TGTGCCACCAGTGACCCCGGACAGGAAAGGGACAATGAGCAGTTCTTC	CATSDPGQERDNEQFF
TRBD2	TRBJ2-2	TRBV7-9	-	TGTGCCGGCCGCGGGGGACTCAACACCGGGGAGCTGTTTTTT	CAGRGGLNTGELFF
-	TRBJ2-1	TRBV5-6	once	TGTGCCAGCAGCTTCTTCCAGTCGTTTGGGAGTGAGCAGTTCTTC	CASSFFQSFGSEQFF
-	TRBJ2-5	TRBV5-1	-	TGCGCCAGCAGCTTGGAACAGGGAAGGAAGACCCAGTACTTC	CASSLEQGRKTQYF
TRBD2	TRBJ2-7	TRBV7-2	-	TGTGCCAGCAGCTACCGGGGGGAGTTTCGGTACGAGCAGTACTTC	CASSYRGEFRYEQYF